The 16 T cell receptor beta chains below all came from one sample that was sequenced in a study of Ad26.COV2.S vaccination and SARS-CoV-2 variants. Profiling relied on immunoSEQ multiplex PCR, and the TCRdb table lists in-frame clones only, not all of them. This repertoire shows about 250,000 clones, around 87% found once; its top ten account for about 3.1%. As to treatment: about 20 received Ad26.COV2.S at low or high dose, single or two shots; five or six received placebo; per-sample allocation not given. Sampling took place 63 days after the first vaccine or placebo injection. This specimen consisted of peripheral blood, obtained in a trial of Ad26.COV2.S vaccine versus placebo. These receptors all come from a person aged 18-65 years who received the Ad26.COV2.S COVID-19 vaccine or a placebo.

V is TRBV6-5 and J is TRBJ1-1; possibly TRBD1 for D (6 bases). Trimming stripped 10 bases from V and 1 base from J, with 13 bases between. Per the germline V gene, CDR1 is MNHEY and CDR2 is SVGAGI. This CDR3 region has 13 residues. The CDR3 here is CAITGQRNTEAFF. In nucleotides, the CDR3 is TGTGCCATTACCGGACAGAGGAACACTGAAGCTTTCTTT.

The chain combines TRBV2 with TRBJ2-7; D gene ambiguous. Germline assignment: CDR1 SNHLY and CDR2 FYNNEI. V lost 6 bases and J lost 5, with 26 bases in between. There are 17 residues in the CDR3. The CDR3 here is CASSLTPSETLPHEQYF. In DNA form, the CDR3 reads TGTGCCAGCAGCTTGACCCCTTCCGAGACGCTCCCCCACGAGCAGTACTTC.

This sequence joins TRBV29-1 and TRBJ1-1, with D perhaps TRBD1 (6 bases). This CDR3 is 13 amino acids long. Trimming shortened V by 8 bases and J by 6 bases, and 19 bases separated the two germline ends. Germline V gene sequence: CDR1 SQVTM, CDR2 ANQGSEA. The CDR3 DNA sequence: TGCAGCACGAAGGGGGATAACATGGCTGAAGCTTTCTTT. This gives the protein CSTKGDNMAEAFF. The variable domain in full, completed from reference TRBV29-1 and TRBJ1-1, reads SAVISQKPSRDICQRGTSLTIQCQVDSQVTMMFWYRQQPGQSLTLIATANQGSEATYESGFVIDKFPISRPNLTFSTLTVSNMSPEDSSIYLCSTKGDNMAEAFFGQGTRLTVV.

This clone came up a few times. CDR3 amino acids: CASSLWTPGNTIYF. The CDR3 DNA is TGTGCCAGTAGTTTGTGGACACCTGGAAACACCATATATTTT. This chain uses TRBV19 with TRBJ1-3; tentatively, D is TRBD1 (5 bases). This CDR3 spans 14 amino acids. Trimming cost V 5 bases and J 2 bases, with 10 bases left between them. Looked up from germline, CDR1 is LNHDA and CDR2 is SQIVND (reference sequence).

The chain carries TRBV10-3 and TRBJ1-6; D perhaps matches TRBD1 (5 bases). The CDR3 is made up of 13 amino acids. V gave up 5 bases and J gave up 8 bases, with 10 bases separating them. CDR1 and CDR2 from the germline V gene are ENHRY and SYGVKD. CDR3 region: CAISKQGDSPLHF. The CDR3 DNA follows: TGTGCCATCAGTAAGCAGGGAGATTCACCCCTCCACTTT.

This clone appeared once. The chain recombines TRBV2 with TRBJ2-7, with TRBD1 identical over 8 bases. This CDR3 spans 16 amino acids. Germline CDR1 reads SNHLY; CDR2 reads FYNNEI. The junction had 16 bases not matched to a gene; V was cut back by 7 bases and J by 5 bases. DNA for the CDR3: TGTGCCAGCATTGGTCGGGACAGGAGGTTTAGGAACGAGCAGTACTTC. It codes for CASIGRDRRFRNEQYF.

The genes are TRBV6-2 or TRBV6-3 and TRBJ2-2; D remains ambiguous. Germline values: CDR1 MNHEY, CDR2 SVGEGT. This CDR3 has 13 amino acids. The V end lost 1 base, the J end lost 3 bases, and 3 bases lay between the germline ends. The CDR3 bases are TGTGCCAGCAGTTACTATGACACCGGGGAGCTGTTTTTT. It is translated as CASSYYDTGELFF.

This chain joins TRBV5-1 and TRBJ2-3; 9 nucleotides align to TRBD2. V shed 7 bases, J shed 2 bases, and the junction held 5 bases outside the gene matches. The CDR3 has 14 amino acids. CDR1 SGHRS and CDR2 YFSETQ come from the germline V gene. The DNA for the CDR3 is TGCGCCAGCGCTAGCGGGGCCCCCACAGATACGCAGTATTTT. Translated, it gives CASASGAPTDTQYF.

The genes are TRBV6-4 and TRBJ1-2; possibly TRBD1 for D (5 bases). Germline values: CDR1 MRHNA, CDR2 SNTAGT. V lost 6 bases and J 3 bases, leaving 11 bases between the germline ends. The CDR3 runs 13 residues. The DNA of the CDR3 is TGTGCCAGCAGGGCTGACAGCCACTATGGCTACACCTTC. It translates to CASRADSHYGYTF.

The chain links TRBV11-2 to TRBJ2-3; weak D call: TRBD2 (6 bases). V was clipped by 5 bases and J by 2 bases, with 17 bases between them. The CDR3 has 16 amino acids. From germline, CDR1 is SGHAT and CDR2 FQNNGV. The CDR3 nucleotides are TGTGCCAGCAGCCCCTTAGGAGGGATTCTCACAGATACGCAGTATTTT. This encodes CASSPLGGILTDTQYF. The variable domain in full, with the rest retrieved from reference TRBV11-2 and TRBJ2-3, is EAGVAQSPRYKIIEKRQSVAFWCNPISGHATLYWYQQILGQGPKLLIQFQNNGVVDDSQLPKDRFSAERLKGVDSTLKIQPAKLEDSAVYLCASSPLGGILTDTQYFGPGTRLTVL.

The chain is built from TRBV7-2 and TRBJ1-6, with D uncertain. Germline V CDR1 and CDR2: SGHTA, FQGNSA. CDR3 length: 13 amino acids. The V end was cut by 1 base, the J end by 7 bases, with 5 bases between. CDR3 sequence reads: CASSLDTNSPLHF. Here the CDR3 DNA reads TGTGCCAGCAGCTTAGATACGAATTCACCCCTCCACTTT.

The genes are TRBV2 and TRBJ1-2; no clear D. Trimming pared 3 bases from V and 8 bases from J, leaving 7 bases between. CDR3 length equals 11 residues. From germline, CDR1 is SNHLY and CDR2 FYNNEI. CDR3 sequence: CASSDHVGYTF. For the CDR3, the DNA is TGTGCCAGCAGTGATCACGTAGGCTACACCTTC.

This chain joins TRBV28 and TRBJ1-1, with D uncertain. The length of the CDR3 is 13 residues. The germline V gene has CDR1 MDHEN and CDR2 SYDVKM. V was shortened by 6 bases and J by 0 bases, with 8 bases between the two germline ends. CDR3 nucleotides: TGTGCCAGCAGGGAGACAATGAACACTGAAGCTTTCTTT. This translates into CASRETMNTEAFF.

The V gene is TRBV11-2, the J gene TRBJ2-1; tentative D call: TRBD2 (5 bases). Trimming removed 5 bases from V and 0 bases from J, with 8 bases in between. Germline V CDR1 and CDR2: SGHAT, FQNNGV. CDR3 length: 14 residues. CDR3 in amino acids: CASSLGSSYNEQFF. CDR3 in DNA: TGTGCCAGCAGCCTGGGGAGCTCCTACAATGAGCAGTTCTTC.

This CDR3 is CASSSADVRGNTIYF. The CDR3, as DNA: TGTGCCAGCAGTTCGGCAGACGTTAGGGGAAACACCATATATTTT. V usage is TRBV28 and J usage is TRBJ1-3; D unresolved. In germline, CDR1 is MDHEN, CDR2 SYDVKM. The CDR3 has 15 amino acids. Trimming took off 4 bases at V and 4 bases at J, with 14 bases between the two ends.

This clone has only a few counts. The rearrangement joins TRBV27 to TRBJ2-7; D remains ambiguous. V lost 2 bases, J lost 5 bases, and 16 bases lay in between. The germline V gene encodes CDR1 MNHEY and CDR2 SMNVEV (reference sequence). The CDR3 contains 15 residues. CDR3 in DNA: TGTGCCAGCAGTTTAAGTAGGGTAACCCCCAACGAGCAGTACTTC. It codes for CASSLSRVTPNEQYF.